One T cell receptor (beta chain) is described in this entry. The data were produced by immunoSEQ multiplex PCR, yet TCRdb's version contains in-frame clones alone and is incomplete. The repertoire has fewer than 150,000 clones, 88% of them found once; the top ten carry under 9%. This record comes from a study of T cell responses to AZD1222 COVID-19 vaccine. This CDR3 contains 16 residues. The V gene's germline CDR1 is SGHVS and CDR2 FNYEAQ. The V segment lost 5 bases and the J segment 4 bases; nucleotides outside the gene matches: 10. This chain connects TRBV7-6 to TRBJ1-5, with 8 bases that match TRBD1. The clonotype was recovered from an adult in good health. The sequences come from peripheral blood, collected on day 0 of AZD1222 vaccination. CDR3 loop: CASSPPDREGNQPQHF. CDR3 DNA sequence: TGTGCCAGCAGCCCCCCGGACAGGGAGGGTAATCAGCCCCAGCATTTT.